This T cell receptor beta chain comes out of a study of control samples from healthy donors and cancer patients. This clone occurred once. The CDR3 has 17 residues. V lost 2 bases to trimming and J lost 4 bases; unmatched junction nucleotides: 9. The germline V gene encodes CDR1 SGHRS and CDR2 YFSETQ. Measured with immunoSEQ multiplex PCR; TCRdb has only the in-frame clones, and not every one. The sample contains 100,000 to 150,000 clones, about 90% of which appear only once. The receptor comes from a woman aged 50 to 65 in good health. This chain connects TRBV5-1 to TRBJ2-6; 7 bases line up with TRBD1. Material: blood. DNA for the CDR3: TGCGCCAGCAGCTTCTTCGCAGGGGGACCGGGGGCCAACGTCCTGACTTTC. Translation: CASSFFAGGPGANVLTF.